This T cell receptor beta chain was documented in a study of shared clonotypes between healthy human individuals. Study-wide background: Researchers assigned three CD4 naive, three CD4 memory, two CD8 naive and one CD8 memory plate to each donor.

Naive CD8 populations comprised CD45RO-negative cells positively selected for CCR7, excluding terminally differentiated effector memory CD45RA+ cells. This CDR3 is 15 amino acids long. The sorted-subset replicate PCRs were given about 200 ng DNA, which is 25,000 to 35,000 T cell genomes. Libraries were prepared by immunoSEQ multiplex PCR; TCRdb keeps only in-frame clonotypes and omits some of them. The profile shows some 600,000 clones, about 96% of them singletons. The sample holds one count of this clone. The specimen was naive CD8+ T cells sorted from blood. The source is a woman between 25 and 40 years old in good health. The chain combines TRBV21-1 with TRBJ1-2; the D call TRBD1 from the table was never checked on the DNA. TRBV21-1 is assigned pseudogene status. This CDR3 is CASEDRGEVWYGYTF. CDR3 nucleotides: TGTGCCAGCGAAGACAGGGGGGAAGTATGGTATGGCTACACCTTC.